A single count supports the clone carrying this T cell receptor beta chain. This sample is part of a study of blood T cell repertoires in COVID-19. Study summary: Nucleic acid was either cDNA or gDNA, and it came from T cells, B-cell-depleted T cells, or PBMCs.

The method was immunoSEQ multiplex PCR; TCRdb's version includes in-frame clones alone and lacks a portion of them. The data show 180,000 or so clones, 85% to 90% seen once. J gave up 4 bases and V 5 bases, and 7 bases lay outside the gene matches. Germline loops: CDR1 PRHDT, CDR2 FYEKMQ (reference sequence). This CDR3 comprises 15 residues. The sequence came from a woman aged 30 to 39 with active or convalescent COVID-19. Sequenced: peripheral blood. This chain connects TRBV13 to TRBJ2-1, with 8 bases that match TRBD2. CDR3 sequence: CASSPSQREYNEQFF. The CDR3, as DNA: TGTGCCAGCAGCCCTAGTCAGCGGGAGTACAATGAGCAGTTCTTC.